The following is a T cell receptor beta chain sequence with its context. The second PCR ran roughly 7 to 11 cycles with a sample-barcoded 5' primer and J-beta primers. TCRdb recomputed calls from the 5' RACE reads with MiXCR, one row per CDR3 protein. The data contain about 640,000 distinct CDR3 sequences, approximately 50% of them singletons. This CDR3 has 15 amino acids. V trimming: 1 base; J trimming: 5 bases; junction bases outside the gene matches: 8. Germline V lookup: CDR1 DFQATT, CDR2 SNEGSKA (reference sequence). The source of the sample is a study of blood T cells in healthy people across ages.

Material for sequencing was blood. The gene calls are TRBV20-1 and TRBJ2-3, with TRBD1 matching over 8 bases. This TCR derives from a man in his fifties or sixties in good health. The CDR3 sequence is CSARGSGQARDTQYF. CDR3 DNA sequence: TGCAGTGCTAGAGGTTCGGGACAGGCCAGAGATACGCAGTATTTT.